The T cell receptor (beta chain) described here comes from a study of CD8 T cells in Susac syndrome. Random-hexamer reverse transcription was applied to about 0.5 to 1 ug RNA. Multiplex PCR with immunoSEQ amplified the TCR beta CDR3 across 54 Vbeta and 13 Jbeta. Each CDR3 protein gets one entry after TCRdb re-called the immunoSEQ multiplex PCR reads with MiXCR. The sample contains about 280,000 distinct CDR3 sequences, around 83% of which appear only once. This clonotype turned up a few times. Germline V lookup: CDR1 MNHEY, CDR2 SMNVEV (reference sequence). V was cut by 6 bases and J by 3 bases, with 21 bases left in between. The CDR3 is 16 residues long. From blood CD8+ and CD4+ T cells, TCR beta sequences were generated. Included as multiple sclerosis controls were treatment-naive patients who had stable or active relapsing-remitting disease. Negative isolation was applied to CD8+ and CD4+ T cells, and FACS enrichment was applied to TEMRA cells.

The sample comprised CD8+ T cells from PBMCs. The origin of this receptor is a human donor with multiple sclerosis. The chain has TRBV27 and TRBJ2-7; D possibly corresponds to TRBD1 (6 bases). The CDR3 loop reads CASSELPGQPDYEQYF. In DNA, the CDR3 is TGTGCCAGCAGCGAATTGCCCGGACAGCCAGACTACGAGCAGTACTTC.